This T cell receptor (beta chain) was sequenced during a study of cytomegalovirus exposure and HLA in healthy donors. As for the study in general: Earlier work reported roughly 120 million unique TCR beta sequences from 180 million or so T cells. Findings and limits, study-wide: Later analysis demonstrated an association between a missense DCLRE1C variant and TCR beta V- and J-gene trimming.

Per the germline V gene, CDR1 is MDHEN and CDR2 is SYDVKM. The V and J ends lost 5 bases and 5 bases, in that order; junction bases with no gene match: 2. The CDR3 length is 13 residues. PCR used 60 Vbeta primers and 13 Jbeta primers. Some clones are missing from TCRdb's copy, which holds only in-frame ones; the method was immunoSEQ multiplex PCR. The repertoire table contains 50,000 to 55,000 clones. Regarding this clone: Antigen specificity is unknown.

This TCR came from a woman aged 55-70 years in good health and CMV-seropositive. The sequencing sample was made of PBMCs. This sequence joins TRBV28 and TRBJ1-2; 10 nucleotides match TRBD1. In nucleotides, the CDR3 is TGTGCCAGCAGTAAGGACAGGGGGTATGGCTACACCTTC. Amino acids: CASSKDRGYGYTF.